This TCR beta chain derives from a study of shared T cell receptors in the human thymus. The CDR3 runs to 14 residues. From germline, CDR1 is MDHEN and CDR2 SYDVKM. The ends were cut back, 5 bases at V and 6 bases at J, with 16 bases in the middle. The table came from immunoSEQ multiplex PCR; TCRdb's copy has only in-frame clones and leaves some out. The data hold hundreds of thousands of clones, with approximately 89% observed a single time. This clone has only one observation. In addition, the sample was reused for a study of human thymus T cells. This second study says: Related research examined unrelated individuals and reported that their thymic repertoires overlapped highly.

This TCR derives from a boy under two years old with a congenital heart defect. The specimen sequenced was thymocytes. The V gene is TRBV28, the J gene TRBJ1-2; D is unclear. Written as DNA, the CDR3 is TGTGCCAGCAGTCCCCCAGCAGCGAGGGATGGCTACACCTTC. It is translated as CASSPPAARDGYTF.